Below, 3 T cell receptor beta chains from the same sample are listed, as sequenced in a study of T-cell reconstitution after alpha-beta-depleted transplantation in children. During its preparation, the TCRbeta library received unique molecular identifiers. TCRdb processed the PCR reads anew with MiXCR; each CDR3 protein has one entry. The repertoire has around 71,000 distinct CDR3 sequences, around 6.6% of them found once; the top ten carry around 2.4%. Sequencing used PBMCs from the stem cell graft donor, obtained from the stem cell graft. These receptors were collected from a human donor who donated a stem cell graft to a child with acute lymphoblastic leukemia.

This clonotype was observed many times. The chain combines TRBV20-1 with TRBJ1-5; D not certain. This CDR3 is 15 amino acids long. V lost 5 bases and J lost 4, with 18 bases in between. Germline CDR1 reads DFQATT; CDR2 reads SNEGSKA (reference sequence). The chain's CDR3 is CSAQHRRASNQPQHF. The CDR3 DNA follows: TGCAGTGCTCAACATAGGAGGGCTTCAAATCAGCCCCAGCATTTT.

This clonotype was detected ten times or more. J is TRBJ2-7 and V is TRBV12-3 or TRBV12-4; weak D call: TRBD2 (5 bases). The CDR3 extends over 14 amino acids. V was shortened by 5 bases and J by 3 bases, with 14 bases between the two germline ends. CDR3 in amino acids: CASSRYGIGYEQYF. In DNA, the CDR3 is TGTGCCAGCAGTCGGTACGGGATCGGCTACGAGCAGTACTTC.

This clonotype came up many times. The rearrangement joins TRBV6-5 to TRBJ2-7; maybe TRBD1 (5 bases). The V gene's germline CDR1 is MNHEY and CDR2 SVGAGI. Trimming shortened V by 6 bases and J by 7 bases, and 19 bases separated the two germline ends. The CDR3 consists of 14 residues. CDR3 nucleotide sequence: TGTGCCAGCAGCCGACAGTGGGCTCCACTTGAGCAGTACTTC. It yields the protein CASSRQWAPLEQYF.